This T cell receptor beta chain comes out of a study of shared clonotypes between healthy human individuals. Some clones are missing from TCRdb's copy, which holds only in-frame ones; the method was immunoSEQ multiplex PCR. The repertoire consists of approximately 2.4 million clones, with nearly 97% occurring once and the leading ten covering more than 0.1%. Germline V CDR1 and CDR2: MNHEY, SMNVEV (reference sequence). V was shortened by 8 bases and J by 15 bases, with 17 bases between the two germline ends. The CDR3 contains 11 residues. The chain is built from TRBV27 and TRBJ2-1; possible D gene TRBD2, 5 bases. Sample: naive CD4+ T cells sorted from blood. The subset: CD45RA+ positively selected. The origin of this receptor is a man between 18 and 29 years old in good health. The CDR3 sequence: CASRFGGSLFF. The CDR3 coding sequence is TGTGCCAGCCGGTTTGGTGGGAGTCTGTTCTTC.